These 25 T cell receptor beta chains came from one sample sequenced in a study of T cells expressing NK-cell markers. TCRdb reprocessed the 5' RACE reads; each CDR3 protein has one entry and no DNA is given. Recorded for this sample: about 380,000 distinct CDR3 sequences. Sequenced material: blood T cells: a sorted CD56 or NKG2C T cell subset, CD4+ or CD8+ T cells, or bulk PBMC T cells (not recorded which). The source of these receptors is a man aged 18 to 69 in good health.

The genes are TRBV12-3 or TRBV12-4 and TRBJ1-6; no DNA is available, so the TRBD1 call from TCRdb remains unchecked. The CDR3 covers 12 residues. This chain's CDR3 is CASSLGDGPLHF.

The CDR3 spells CASTRQGLSYEQYF. V and J are TRBV6-1 and TRBJ2-7; as DNA is missing, the TRBD1 call by TCRdb cannot be tested. CDR3 length: 14 residues. Germline assignment: CDR1 MNHNS and CDR2 SASEGT.

This sequence joins TRBV7-2 and TRBJ2-7; with no DNA, the TCRdb D assignment of TRBD2 cannot be verified. The CDR3 contains 15 residues. CDR1 and CDR2 (germline): SGHTA, FQGNSA. The CDR3: CASSSASGATYEQYF.

The chain carries TRBV6-1 and TRBJ2-3; the D gene TCRdb calls, TRBD1, cannot be checked with no DNA. The CDR3 spans 14 residues. Germline CDR1 MNHNS, CDR2 SASEGT. CDR3 amino acids: CASSYAPHGGTQYF.

The CDR3: CASSPGRTYNSPLHF. The chain couples TRBV19 to TRBJ1-6; the D call of TRBD1 rests on TCRdb alone, since no DNA is present to check it. CDR3 length: 15 residues. CDR1 is LNHDA, CDR2 SQIVND, per germline (reference sequence).

V gene TRBV6-2 or TRBV6-3 combines with J gene TRBJ2-1. The CDR3 totals 14 residues. Looked up from germline, CDR1 is MNHEY and CDR2 is SVGEGT. CDR3 amino acids: CASSYWTRGYEQFF.

V gene TRBV6-5 combines with J gene TRBJ1-6; TCRdb proposes TRBD1, but this gene call is untestable without DNA. Germline lookup yields CDR1 MNHEY and CDR2 SVGAGI. This CDR3 contains 12 residues. The CDR3 loop is CASSTPGQPLHF.

This chain joins TRBV7-8 and TRBJ2-5. In germline, CDR1 is SGHVS, CDR2 FQNEAQ. This CDR3 has 15 amino acids. CDR3 amino acids: CASGRNIRPQETQYF.

The V and J genes are TRBV7-2 and TRBJ1-4; the D call of TRBD1 rests on TCRdb alone, since no DNA is present to check it. This CDR3 has 16 amino acids. CDR1 is SGHTA, CDR2 FQGNSA, per germline. Here the CDR3 reads CASSFQGAPGLEKLFF.

The chain has TRBV2 and TRBJ1-2; without DNA, the TCRdb call of TRBD1 cannot be checked. CDR1 is SNHLY and CDR2 is FYNNEI in the germline V gene. CDR3 length equals 14 residues. The CDR3 here is CASSERQTAQGYTF.

The chain is built from TRBV2 and TRBJ2-1; the D call of TRBD2 rests on TCRdb alone, since no DNA is present to check it. This CDR3 is 12 amino acids long. The germline CDR1 and CDR2 sequences are SNHLY and FYNNEI. CDR3 amino acids: CASNRRDNEQFF.

This rearrangement joins TRBV6-5 to TRBJ2-7. The CDR3 loop spans 15 amino acids. Germline CDR1 and CDR2: MNHEY and SVGAGI. CDR3 region: CASSYGVSGVGEQYF.

The gene calls are TRBV5-1 and TRBJ2-3; there is no DNA to check the TCRdb D call of TRBD1. Germline V gene data show CDR1 as SGHRS and CDR2 as YFSETQ. This CDR3 has 17 amino acids. Here the CDR3 reads CASSLSPGNVGSDTQYF.

The chain joins TRBV4-2 to TRBJ1-2. CDR3 length: 13 residues. Germline CDR1 LGHNA, CDR2 YNFKEQ. This CDR3 is CASSPATNYGYTF.

V usage is TRBV6-2 or TRBV6-3 and J usage is TRBJ2-1; TCRdb picks TRBD1, but there is no DNA to check that call. The CDR3 is made up of 14 amino acids. CDR1 is MNHEY and CDR2 is SVGEGT in the germline V gene. This chain's CDR3 is CASSTRGFGNEQFF.

The rearrangement links TRBV18 to TRBJ2-3. The CDR3 sequence is 16 residues long. Germline CDR1 reads KGHSH; CDR2 reads LQKENI. CDR3 region: CASSPQGPRRTDTQYF.

This sequence joins TRBV5-1 and TRBJ2-1; the TCRdb D gene call, TRBD2, has no DNA to confirm it. CDR1 is SGHRS and CDR2 is YFSETQ in the germline V gene. The CDR3 length is 18 residues. The chain's CDR3 is CASSYTSGGRSTNNEQFF.

The chain recombines TRBV18 with TRBJ1-2. This CDR3 is built from 11 residues. The V gene's germline CDR1 is KGHSH and CDR2 LQKENI. This chain's CDR3 is CASSRGNGYTF.

The rearrangement joins TRBV5-1 to TRBJ2-3; lacking DNA, the TRBD1 call made by TCRdb goes unchecked. CDR1 is SGHRS, CDR2 YFSETQ, per germline. The CDR3 has 16 residues. The CDR3 sequence is CASSPRGGPSNHTQYF.

This chain connects TRBV12-5 to TRBJ1-1. The CDR3 runs 15 residues. Per germline, CDR1 LGHNT and CDR2 FRNRAP. The chain's CDR3 is CASGLGFSLNTEAFF.

This chain uses TRBV15 with TRBJ1-5; TCRdb picks TRBD1, but there is no DNA to check that call. CDR1 and CDR2 (germline): LNHNV, YYDKDF (reference sequence). CDR3 length: 16 residues. CDR3 in amino acids: CATSRDRSGAGQPQHF.

The rearrangement joins TRBV5-6 to TRBJ2-7. This CDR3 is built from 16 residues. Germline V lookup: CDR1 SGHDT, CDR2 YYEEEE. This CDR3 reads CASSFYTSTGRYEQYF.

The V call is TRBV6-5, the J call TRBJ2-1; TCRdb designates TRBD2, a call that cannot be tested without DNA. CDR3 length equals 17 residues. Per germline, CDR1 MNHEY and CDR2 SVGAGI. CDR3 in amino acids: CASSYQPTSGVRHEQFF.

This chain uses TRBV9 with TRBJ2-1; the D gene TCRdb calls, TRBD1, cannot be checked with no DNA. The germline gives CDR1 SGDLS, CDR2 YYNGEE. The CDR3 is made up of 17 amino acids. This chain's CDR3 is CASSVGGTGISYNEQFF.

This rearrangement joins TRBV27 to TRBJ1-1; TCRdb's D gene call, TRBD1, goes unchecked for lack of DNA. Germline CDR1 reads MNHEY; CDR2 reads SMNVEV (reference sequence). The CDR3 has 14 residues. CDR3 loop: CASSLSVGGHKAFF.